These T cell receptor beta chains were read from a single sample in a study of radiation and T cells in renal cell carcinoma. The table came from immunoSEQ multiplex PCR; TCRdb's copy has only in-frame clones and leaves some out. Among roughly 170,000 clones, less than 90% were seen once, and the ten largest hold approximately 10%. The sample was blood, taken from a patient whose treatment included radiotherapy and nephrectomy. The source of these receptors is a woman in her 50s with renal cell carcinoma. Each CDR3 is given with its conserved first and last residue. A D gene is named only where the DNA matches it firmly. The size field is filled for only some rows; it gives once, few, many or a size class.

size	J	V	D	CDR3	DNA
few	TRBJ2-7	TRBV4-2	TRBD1	CASSHRQGPTYEQYF	TGTGCCAGCAGCCACAGACAGGGGCCCACCTACGAGCAGTACTTC
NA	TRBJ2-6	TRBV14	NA	CASSQDWGSGANVLTF	TGTGCCAGCAGCCAAGATTGGGGCTCTGGGGCCAACGTCCTGACTTTC
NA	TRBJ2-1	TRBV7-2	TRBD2	CASSTQTSGGFDEQFF	TGTGCCAGCAGCACACAGACTAGCGGGGGGTTCGATGAGCAGTTCTTC
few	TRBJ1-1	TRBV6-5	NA	CASSYSDTEAFF	TGTGCCAGCAGTTACTCGGACACTGAAGCTTTCTTT
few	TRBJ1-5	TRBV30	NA	CAWSVAGGNQPQHF	TGTGCCTGGAGTGTCGCGGGGGGCAATCAGCCCCAGCATTTT
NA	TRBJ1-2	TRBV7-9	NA	CASSLAYPGSYTF	TGTGCCAGCAGCTTAGCCTATCCTGGGAGCTACACCTTC
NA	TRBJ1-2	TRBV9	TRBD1	CASSLNRGLFQGKNGYTF	TGTGCCAGCAGCCTTAACAGGGGGTTATTTCAGGGGAAAAATGGCTACACCTTC
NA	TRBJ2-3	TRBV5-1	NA	CASSPLPDTQYF	TGCGCCAGCAGCCCGCTCCCAGATACGCAGTATTTT
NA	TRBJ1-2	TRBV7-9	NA	CASSSSEGFYGYTF	TGTGCCAGCAGCTCAAGCGAGGGGTTCTATGGCTACACCTTC
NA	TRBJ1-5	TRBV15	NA	CATSRVGGNQPQHF	TGTGCCACCAGCAGAGTGGGGGGCAATCAGCCCCAGCATTTT
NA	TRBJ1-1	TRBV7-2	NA	CASTISRDTPTEAFF	TGTGCCAGCACCATTTCTAGGGACACCCCCACTGAAGCTTTCTTT
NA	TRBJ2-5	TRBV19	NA	CASSMLSGTETQYF	TGTGCCAGTAGTATGTTATCAGGGACGGAGACCCAGTACTTC
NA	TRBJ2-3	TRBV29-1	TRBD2	CSVDPSGVVDTQYF	TGCAGCGTTGATCCTAGCGGGGTTGTAGATACGCAGTATTTT
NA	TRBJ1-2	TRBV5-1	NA	CASSLDQYGYTF	TGCGCCAGCAGCTTGGACCAGTATGGCTACACCTTC
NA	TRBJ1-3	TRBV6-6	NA	CASSYGESGNTIYF	TGTGCCAGCAGTTATGGGGAATCAGGAAACACCATATATTTT
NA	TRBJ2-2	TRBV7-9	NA	CASSFTQPPEGLFF	TGTGCCAGCAGCTTTACTCAGCCCCCAGAGGGGCTGTTTTTT
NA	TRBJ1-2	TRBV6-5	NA	CASRSVGGTYGYTF	TGTGCCAGCAGATCAGTCGGGGGAACCTATGGCTACACCTTC
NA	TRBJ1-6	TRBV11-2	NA	CASSFRTGSNSPLHF	TGTGCCAGCAGCTTTAGGACGGGGAGTAATTCACCCCTCCACTTT
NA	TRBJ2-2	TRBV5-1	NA	CASNGEAWNTGELFF	TGCGCCAGCAACGGGGAGGCCTGGAACACCGGGGAGCTGTTTTTT
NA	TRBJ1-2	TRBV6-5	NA	CASSWSDRPNGYTF	TGTGCCAGCAGCTGGTCCGACAGGCCCAATGGCTACACCTTC
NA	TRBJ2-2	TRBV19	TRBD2	CASTQRGGLGGELFF	TGTGCCAGTACCCAGCGGGGGGGGCTTGGCGGGGAGCTGTTTTTT
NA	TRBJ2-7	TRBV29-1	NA	CSVADSTYEQYF	TGCAGCGTTGCGGACAGCACCTACGAGCAGTACTTC
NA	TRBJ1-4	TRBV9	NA	CASSVGVATNEKLFF	TGTGCCAGCAGCGTAGGGGTTGCAACTAATGAAAAACTGTTTTTT
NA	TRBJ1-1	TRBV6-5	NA	CASSWGRNTEAFF	TGTGCCAGCAGCTGGGGCCGGAACACTGAAGCTTTCTTT
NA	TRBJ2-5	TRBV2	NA	CASSPGSKMSETQYF	TGTGCCAGCAGCCCCGGGTCCAAGATGTCGGAGACCCAGTACTTC
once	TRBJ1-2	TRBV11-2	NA	CASSLGGNSPLIGYTF	TGTGCCAGCAGCTTAGGGGGGAACAGCCCCCTCATCGGCTACACCTTC
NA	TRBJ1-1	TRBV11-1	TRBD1	CASSLGQGSSEAFF	TGTGCCAGCAGCTTAGGACAGGGAAGCTCTGAAGCTTTCTTT
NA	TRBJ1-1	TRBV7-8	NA	CASSLANGRQPAFF	TGTGCCAGCAGCTTAGCGAATGGTCGACAGCCAGCTTTCTTT
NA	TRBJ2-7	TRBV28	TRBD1	CASSPRWDRAYEQYF	TGTGCCAGCAGCCCACGTTGGGACAGGGCCTACGAGCAGTACTTC
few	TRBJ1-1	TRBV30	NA	CAWSSQGRNTEAFF	TGTGCCTGGAGTTCCCAGGGTCGGAACACTGAAGCTTTCTTT
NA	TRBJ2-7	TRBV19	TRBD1	CASRSRTGSYEQYF	TGTGCCAGTAGGTCGCGGACAGGCTCCTACGAGCAGTACTTC
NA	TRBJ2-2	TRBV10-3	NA	CAIRDKQNTGELFF	TGTGCCATCAGGGACAAACAGAACACCGGGGAGCTGTTTTTT
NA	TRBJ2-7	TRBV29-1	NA	CSAGQVLYEQYF	TGCAGCGCCGGACAAGTACTTTACGAGCAGTACTTC
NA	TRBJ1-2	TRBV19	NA	CASSPLTASGGYTF	TGTGCCAGTAGTCCACTGACGGCCTCGGGTGGCTACACCTTC
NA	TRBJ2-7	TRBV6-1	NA	CASSEVAGQRSYEQYF	TGTGCCAGCAGTGAAGTAGCTGGACAGAGGAGTTACGAGCAGTACTTC
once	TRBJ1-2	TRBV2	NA	CASSSEIYGYTF	TGTGCCAGCAGTTCTGAAATTTATGGCTACACCTTC
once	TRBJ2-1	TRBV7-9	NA	CASSLGGPVQVKFF	TGTGCCAGCAGCTTAGGGGGTCCGGTGCAAGTGAAGTTCTTC